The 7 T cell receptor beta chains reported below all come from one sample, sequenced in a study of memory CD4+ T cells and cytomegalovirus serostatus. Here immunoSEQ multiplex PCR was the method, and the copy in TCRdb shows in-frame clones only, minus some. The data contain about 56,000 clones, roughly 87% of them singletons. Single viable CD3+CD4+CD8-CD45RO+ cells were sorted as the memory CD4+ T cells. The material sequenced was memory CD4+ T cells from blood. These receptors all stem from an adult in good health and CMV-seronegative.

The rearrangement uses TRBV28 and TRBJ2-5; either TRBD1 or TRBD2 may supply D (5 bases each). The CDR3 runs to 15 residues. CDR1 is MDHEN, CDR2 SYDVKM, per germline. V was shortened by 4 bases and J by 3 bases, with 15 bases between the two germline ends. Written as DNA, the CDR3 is TGTGCCAGCAGTTCCACCGGGACGCACAAAGAGACCCAGTACTTC. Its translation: CASSSTGTHKETQYF.

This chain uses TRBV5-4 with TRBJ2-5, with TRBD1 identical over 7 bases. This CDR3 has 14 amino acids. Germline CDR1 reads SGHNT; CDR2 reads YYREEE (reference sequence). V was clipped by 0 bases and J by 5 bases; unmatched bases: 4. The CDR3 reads CASSLGQGRETQYF. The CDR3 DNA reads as TGTGCCAGCAGCTTGGGACAGGGACGGGAGACCCAGTACTTC.

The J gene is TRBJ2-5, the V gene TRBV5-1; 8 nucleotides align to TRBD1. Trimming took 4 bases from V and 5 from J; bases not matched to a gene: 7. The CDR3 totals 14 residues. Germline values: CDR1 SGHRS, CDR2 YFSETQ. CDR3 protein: CASSPGQVRETQYF. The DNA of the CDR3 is TGCGCCAGCAGCCCGGGACAGGTTCGGGAGACCCAGTACTTC. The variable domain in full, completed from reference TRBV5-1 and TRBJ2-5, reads KAGVTQTPRYLIKTRGQQVTLSCSPISGHRSVSWYQQTPGQGLQFLFEYFSETQRNKGNFPGRFSGRQFSNSRSEMNVSTLELGDSALYLCASSPGQVRETQYFGPGTRLLVL.

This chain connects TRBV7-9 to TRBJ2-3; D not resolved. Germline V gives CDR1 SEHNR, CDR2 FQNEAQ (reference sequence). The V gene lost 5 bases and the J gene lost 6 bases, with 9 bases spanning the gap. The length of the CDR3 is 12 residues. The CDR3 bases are TGTGCCAGCAGCCCAGTGGGGGATACGCAGTATTTT. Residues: CASSPVGDTQYF.

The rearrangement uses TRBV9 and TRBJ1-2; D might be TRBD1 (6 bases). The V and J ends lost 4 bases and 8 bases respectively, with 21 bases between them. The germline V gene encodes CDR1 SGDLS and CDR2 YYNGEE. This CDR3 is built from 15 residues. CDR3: CASSQFGQTKEGYTF. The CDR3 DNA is TGTGCCAGCAGCCAATTCGGACAGACCAAAGAGGGCTACACCTTC.

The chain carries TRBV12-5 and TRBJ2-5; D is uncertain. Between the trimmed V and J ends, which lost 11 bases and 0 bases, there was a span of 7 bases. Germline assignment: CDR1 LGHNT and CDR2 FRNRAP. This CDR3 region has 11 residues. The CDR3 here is CASTDQETQYF. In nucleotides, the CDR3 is TGTGCTTCGACGGACCAAGAGACCCAGTACTTC.

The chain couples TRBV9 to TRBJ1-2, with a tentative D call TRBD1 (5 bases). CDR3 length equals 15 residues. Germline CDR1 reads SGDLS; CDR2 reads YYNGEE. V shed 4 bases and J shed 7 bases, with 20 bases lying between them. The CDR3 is CASSSRDGSFGGYTF. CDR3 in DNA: TGTGCCAGCAGCTCCCGGGACGGCAGCTTCGGTGGCTACACCTTC.